The 31 T cell receptor beta chains below were found in one sample sequenced in a study of technical replicates of blood from a handful of donors. TCRdb's copy holds only in-frame clones and misses some; the assay was immunoSEQ multiplex PCR. The table shows approximately 99,000 clones, with around 95% occurring only once. Sequencing used T cells isolated from PBMCs. The receptor set was obtained from a human donor in good health.

V usage is TRBV27 and J usage is TRBJ2-1; the match to TRBD2 covers 8 bases. CDR3 length: 18 amino acids. CDR1 is MNHEY and CDR2 is SMNVEV in the germline V gene (reference sequence). The V segment lost 6 bases and the J segment 8 bases; nucleotides outside the gene matches: 21. CDR3 in DNA: TGTGCCAGCAGCCGATTATCCAGGGGACTAGACGGGTATGATGAGCAGTTCTTC. It is translated as CASSRLSRGLDGYDEQFF.

The V call is TRBV18, the J call TRBJ2-1; weak D call: TRBD2 (6 bases). Germline V CDR1 and CDR2: KGHSH, LQKENI. Trimming cost V 3 bases and J 8 bases, with 11 bases left between them. The CDR3 has 13 residues. CDR3 residues: CASSPPGGDEQFF. The CDR3 nucleotides read TGTGCCAGCTCACCTCCAGGAGGGGATGAGCAGTTCTTC.

The chain employs TRBV7-9 and TRBJ1-1, with D tentatively TRBD1 (5 bases). The CDR3 runs to 16 residues. V shed 4 bases and J shed 0 bases, with 15 bases lying between them. The germline CDR1 and CDR2 sequences are SEHNR and FQNEAQ (reference sequence). CDR3 DNA: TGTGCCAGCAGCTCCTCAGGGCGAGGAGTGAACACTGAAGCTTTCTTT. It translates to CASSSSGRGVNTEAFF.

V and J are TRBV19 and TRBJ1-1; 7 bases line up with TRBD1. V lost 3 bases to trimming and J lost 11 bases; unmatched junction nucleotides: 21. CDR1 is LNHDA and CDR2 is SQIVND in the germline V gene (reference sequence). The CDR3 is made up of 17 amino acids. CDR3 DNA: TGTGCCAGTAGTATGGTGAGGGGACAGCCACACCACTGGGGTGCTTTCTTT. Amino acids: CASSMVRGQPHHWGAFF.

The V and J genes are TRBV5-4 and TRBJ1-2; the match to TRBD1 covers 9 bases. Germline-derived CDR1 and CDR2 are SGHNT and YYREEE (reference sequence). The junction had 6 bases not matched to a gene; V was cut back by 5 bases and J by 4 bases. The CDR3 has 14 residues. The CDR3 sequence is CASSTVQGAYGYTF. The CDR3 nucleotides are TGTGCCAGCAGTACCGTACAGGGGGCCTATGGCTACACCTTC.

The genes are TRBV7-9 and TRBJ2-7, with 8 bases identical to TRBD1. CDR1 is SEHNR, CDR2 FQNEAQ, per germline (reference sequence). V dropped 4 bases and J dropped 3; count of bases not matched to a gene: 20. This CDR3 is built from 19 residues. CDR3 sequence (DNA): TGTGCCAGCAGCTCTAGGGCGATAGGACAGGGCACCCCCAGCTACGAGCAGTACTTC. Amino acids: CASSSRAIGQGTPSYEQYF.

The chain employs TRBV7-2 and TRBJ1-3; D is unresolved. Germline CDR1 reads SGHTA; CDR2 reads FQGNSA. The V end was cut by 6 bases, the J end by 8 bases, with 11 bases between. This CDR3 has 12 residues. As DNA, the CDR3 is TGTGCCAGCAGTCGTAATCGGGACACCATATATTTT. Its protein product is CASSRNRDTIYF.

The chain couples TRBV10-3 to TRBJ1-1, with D hard to call. This CDR3 comprises 14 residues. V was clipped by 11 bases and J by 3 bases, with 19 bases between them. Germline V CDR1 and CDR2: ENHRY, SYGVKD. The CDR3 region has the DNA TGTGCCCCCGCCCCCGGAGGTAGGGACACTGAAGCTTTCTTT. Translated, it gives CAPAPGGRDTEAFF.

This clone came up a few times. The rearrangement joins TRBV9 to TRBJ1-2; D not resolved. Germline loops: CDR1 SGDLS, CDR2 YYNGEE. This CDR3 contains 11 residues. V was trimmed by 4 bases and J by 14 bases, leaving 15 bases between them. This CDR3 is CASSTSITTTF. DNA for the CDR3: TGTGCCAGCAGCACCTCAATAACTACAACCTTC.

The chain couples TRBV10-3 to TRBJ1-4, with D perhaps TRBD1 (6 bases). The CDR3 loop spans 15 amino acids. Trimming pared 2 bases from V and 8 bases from J, leaving 15 bases between. Germline loops: CDR1 ENHRY, CDR2 SYGVKD. The CDR3 region is CAISEREGQGEKLFF. CDR3 nucleotide sequence: TGTGCCATCAGTGAGAGGGAAGGCCAGGGGGAAAAACTGTTTTTT.

The chain has TRBV19 and TRBJ1-5; D remains ambiguous. Germline-derived CDR1 and CDR2 are LNHDA and SQIVND (reference sequence). Trimming took 5 bases from V and 0 from J, leaving 11 bases between them. This CDR3 contains 15 residues. As DNA, the CDR3 is TGTGCCAGTAGTTTCCTTGGGAGTAGCAATCAGCCCCAGCATTTT. Its translation is CASSFLGSSNQPQHF.

V and J are TRBV19 and TRBJ2-2, with D tentatively TRBD1 (7 bases). From germline, CDR1 is LNHDA and CDR2 SQIVND (reference sequence). V shed 8 bases and J shed 0 bases, with 13 bases lying between them. This CDR3 contains 15 residues. CDR3 in DNA: TGTGCCAGTGGAGGGGGCCCGTCGAACACCGGGGAGCTGTTTTTT. This translates into CASGGGPSNTGELFF.

The rearrangement links TRBV10-3 to TRBJ2-1; 8 positions agree with TRBD1. CDR1 is ENHRY and CDR2 is SYGVKD in the germline V gene. This CDR3 region has 15 residues. V shed 2 bases and J 4 bases; nucleotides not matched to a gene: 4. The CDR3 region has the DNA TGTGCCATCAGTGAGCGACAGGGGAATTACAATGAGCAGTTCTTC. Translation gives CAISERQGNYNEQFF.

The rearrangement joins TRBV29-1 to TRBJ1-1, with unresolved D. Trimming stripped 1 base from V and 0 bases from J, with 9 bases between. Per germline, CDR1 SQVTM and CDR2 ANQGSEA. CDR3 length: 14 amino acids. The DNA for the CDR3 is TGCAGCGTTGAAGGGGAGTACATGAACACTGAAGCTTTCTTT. It is translated as CSVEGEYMNTEAFF.

The rearrangement joins TRBV27 to TRBJ2-2; D remains ambiguous. CDR3 size: 17 residues. Per germline, CDR1 MNHEY and CDR2 SMNVEV (reference sequence). Trimming took 1 base from V and 0 from J, leaving 12 bases between them. The CDR3: CASSLFSVTPNTGELFF. CDR3 bases: TGTGCCAGCAGTTTATTTTCGGTAACCCCGAACACCGGGGAGCTGTTTTTT.

This clone appeared once. Germline and junction disagree at one end, which may indicate a read error. Within the sample, other DNA sequences also encode this same CDR3. The genes are TRBV2 and TRBJ2-7; 9 nucleotides line up with TRBD1. The CDR3 runs 14 residues. Germline values: CDR1 SNHLY, CDR2 FYNNEI. The CDR3 DNA sequence: TGTGCCAGCAGTGTACAGGGGGCCCCCTATGAGCAGTACTTC. Translating gives CASSVQGAPYEQYF. Drawing the rest from reference TRBV2 and TRBJ2-7, the complete variable domain is EPEVTQTPSHQVTQMGQEVILRCVPISNHLYFYWYRQILGQKVEFLVSFYNNEISEKSEIFDDQFSVERPDGSNFTLKIRSTKLEDSAMYFCASSVQGAPYEQYFGPGTRLTVT.

The chain is built from TRBV6-5 and TRBJ1-2; no definite D call. CDR3 length: 11 residues. The V and J ends lost 6 bases and 8 bases respectively, with 10 bases between them. The germline gives CDR1 MNHEY, CDR2 SVGAGI. In DNA, the CDR3 is TGTGCCAGCAGACACAGCGGGGGCTACACCTTC. The encoded protein is CASRHSGGYTF.

V usage is TRBV28 and J usage is TRBJ2-7, with D hard to call. This CDR3 contains 11 residues. The germline V gene has CDR1 MDHEN and CDR2 SYDVKM. Trimming left V 5 bases short and J 3 bases short, with 5 bases between. The CDR3 here is CASSLFYEQYF. CDR3 DNA: TGTGCCAGCAGTCTTTTCTACGAGCAGTACTTC.

The chain recombines TRBV19 with TRBJ1-2, with a weak D call TRBD1 (5 bases). Germline CDR1 reads LNHDA; CDR2 reads SQIVND (reference sequence). Trimming removed 3 bases from V and 8 bases from J, with 13 bases in between. This CDR3 spans 13 amino acids. CDR3 in amino acids: CASSIGGTPGYTF. CDR3 coding DNA: TGTGCCAGTAGTATTGGAGGGACGCCAGGCTACACCTTC.

The genes are TRBV18 and TRBJ1-1; D gene ambiguous. Germline V gene data show CDR1 as KGHSH and CDR2 as LQKENI. This CDR3 comprises 12 residues. V lost 3 bases to trimming and J lost 5 bases, with 7 bases between them. The CDR3 DNA sequence: TGTGCCAGCTCACCGCGTAGAACTGAAGCTTTCTTT. Amino acids: CASSPRRTEAFF.

This rearrangement joins TRBV28 to TRBJ1-5; D may be TRBD1 (6 bases). The V gene lost 4 bases and the J gene lost 0 bases, with 16 bases spanning the gap. The CDR3 totals 17 residues. Germline V gene data show CDR1 as MDHEN and CDR2 as SYDVKM. The DNA of the CDR3 is TGTGCCAGCAGTTCATCCGGGACAACTTATAGCAATCAGCCCCAGCATTTT. Amino acids: CASSSSGTTYSNQPQHF.

The genes are TRBV6-1 and TRBJ2-2, with D perhaps matching TRBD1 (6 bases). The CDR3 extends over 15 amino acids. V dropped 4 bases and J dropped 4 bases, with 13 bases sitting between them. The germline V gene encodes CDR1 MNHNS and CDR2 SASEGT. The CDR3 protein is CASSVVGAGTGELFF. The CDR3 coding sequence is TGTGCCAGCAGTGTGGTGGGGGCGGGCACCGGGGAGCTGTTTTTT.

The gene calls are TRBV28 and TRBJ1-2, with 8 bases that match TRBD1. Looked up from germline, CDR1 is MDHEN and CDR2 is SYDVKM. The CDR3 has 17 residues. V lost 2 bases to trimming and J lost 4 bases; unmatched junction nucleotides: 12. DNA for the CDR3: TGTGCCAGCAGTTTACGGGGGACAGGCGCATGGTTCTATGGCTACACCTTC. Translated, it gives CASSLRGTGAWFYGYTF.

V usage is TRBV5-1 and J usage is TRBJ2-7; weak D call: TRBD2 (6 bases). Germline CDR1 is SGHRS and CDR2 is YFSETQ. Trimming stripped 0 bases from V and 3 bases from J, with 10 bases between. The CDR3 contains 14 residues. CDR3 residues: CASSLVGGDYEQYF. The DNA for the CDR3 is TGCGCCAGCAGCTTGGTCGGCGGGGACTACGAGCAGTACTTC.

V usage is TRBV6-1 and J usage is TRBJ2-1; tentatively, D is TRBD2 (7 bases). CDR1 is MNHNS, CDR2 SASEGT, per germline. V was trimmed by 2 bases and J by 7 bases, leaving 12 bases between them. The CDR3 runs 14 residues. The CDR3 region is CASSETGGMNEQFF. DNA of the CDR3: TGTGCCAGCAGTGAAACGGGGGGCATGAATGAGCAGTTCTTC.

The gene calls are TRBV6-6 and TRBJ1-2; the match to TRBD1 covers 7 bases. V lost 7 bases to trimming and J lost 2 bases; unmatched junction nucleotides: 4. Germline-derived CDR1 and CDR2 are MNHNY and SVGAGI (reference sequence). CDR3 size: 13 residues. This CDR3 is CASTRTGNYGYTF. The CDR3 DNA follows: TGTGCCAGCACTCGGACAGGCAACTATGGCTACACCTTC.

The gene calls are TRBV7-9 and TRBJ1-1, with TRBD1 identical over 8 bases. This CDR3 spans 17 amino acids. Germline values: CDR1 SEHNR, CDR2 FQNEAQ (reference sequence). Trimming cost V 1 base and J 0 bases; bases outside gene matches: 7. The DNA of the CDR3 is TGTGCCAGCAGCTTAGGCCGACAGGGGAGGGTGAACACTGAAGCTTTCTTT. It specifies CASSLGRQGRVNTEAFF.

The rearrangement uses TRBV5-1 and TRBJ2-3; 9 bases map to TRBD2. CDR3 length: 18 amino acids. Germline trimming cut 5 bases from V and 4 bases from J; bases unmatched to any gene: 17. CDR1 and CDR2 from the germline V gene are SGHRS and YFSETQ. Here the CDR3 reads CASRVDGGASGESDTQYF. The CDR3 DNA is TGCGCCAGCAGGGTGGACGGCGGGGCTAGCGGGGAATCAGATACGCAGTATTTT.

The rearrangement joins TRBV28 to TRBJ2-7; weak D call: TRBD2 (5 bases). The CDR3 loop spans 13 amino acids. Per germline, CDR1 MDHEN and CDR2 SYDVKM. With 3 bases removed from V and 6 bases from J, the gap between germline ends came to 12 bases. DNA of the CDR3: TGTGCCAGCAGTTTTAACCCGGCGGGCGAGCAGTACTTC. Translation gives CASSFNPAGEQYF.

The chain is built from TRBV4-1 and TRBJ1-1, with a weak D call TRBD1 (6 bases). CDR3 length: 16 amino acids. The germline V and J ends were trimmed by 0 bases and 5 bases, with 16 bases remaining between them. CDR1 is MGHRA and CDR2 is YSYEKL in the germline V gene. This chain's CDR3 is CASSQEKVQGKTEAFF. DNA for the CDR3: TGCGCCAGCAGCCAAGAGAAGGTACAGGGAAAAACTGAAGCTTTCTTT.

The rearrangement links TRBV13 to TRBJ2-7; D is possibly TRBD1 (6 bases). The germline V and J ends were trimmed by 7 bases and 3 bases, with 13 bases remaining between them. Germline V CDR1 and CDR2: PRHDT, FYEKMQ (reference sequence). There are 13 residues in the CDR3. The CDR3 protein is CASTFTGLYEQYF. CDR3 DNA: TGTGCCAGCACATTTACAGGGCTCTACGAGCAGTACTTC.